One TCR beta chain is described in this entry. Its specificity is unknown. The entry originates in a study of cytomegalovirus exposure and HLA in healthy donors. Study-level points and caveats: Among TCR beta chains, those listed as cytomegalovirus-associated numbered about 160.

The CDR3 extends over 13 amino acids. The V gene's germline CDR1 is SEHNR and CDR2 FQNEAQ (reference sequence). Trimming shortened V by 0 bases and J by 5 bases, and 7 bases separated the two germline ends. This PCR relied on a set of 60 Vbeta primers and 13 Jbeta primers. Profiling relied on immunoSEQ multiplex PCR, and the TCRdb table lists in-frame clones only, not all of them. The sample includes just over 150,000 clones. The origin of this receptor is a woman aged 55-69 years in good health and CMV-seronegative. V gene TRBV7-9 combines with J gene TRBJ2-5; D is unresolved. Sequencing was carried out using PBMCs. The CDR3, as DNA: TGTGCCAGCAGCTTAGCAGGAGCCGAGACCCAGTACTTC. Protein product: CASSLAGAETQYF.